These 24 T cell receptor beta chains originate from one sample sequenced in a study of blood T cell repertoires in COVID-19. Here immunoSEQ multiplex PCR was the method, and the copy in TCRdb shows in-frame clones only, minus some. The table records tens of thousands of clones, roughly 84% of them present only once. Sequencing used peripheral blood. The receptors stem from a man aged 65-85 years with active COVID-19.

This clone was observed a single time. The chain joins TRBV4-1 to TRBJ1-5; a possible D gene is TRBD1 (5 bases). V gave up 5 bases and J gave up 11 bases, with 22 bases separating them. CDR1 MGHRA and CDR2 YSYEKL come from the germline V gene. This CDR3 region has 15 residues. As DNA, the CDR3 is TGCGCCAGCAGCTACCAAGTTGTAGGTGACAGCTCCCAGCATTTT. This translates into CASSYQVVGDSSQHF.

In the case of this clone: Different DNA sequences within this sample yield the same CDR3. V and J are TRBV6-6 and TRBJ1-5; TRBD1 matches at 9 bases. V was clipped by 2 bases and J by 6 bases; unmatched bases: 5. Germline values: CDR1 MNHNY, CDR2 SVGAGI (reference sequence). This CDR3 spans 15 amino acids. The CDR3 region is CASSYGDREGQPQHF. DNA of the CDR3: TGTGCCAGCAGTTACGGGGACAGGGAGGGTCAGCCCCAGCATTTT.

The chain carries TRBV6-5 and TRBJ1-1; D is possibly TRBD1 (6 bases). CDR1 MNHEY and CDR2 SVGAGI come from the germline V gene. V was pared by 7 bases and J by 6 bases, with 18 bases between. The CDR3 is made up of 14 amino acids. CDR3 residues: CASTKSTGSPEAFF. In nucleotides, the CDR3 is TGTGCCAGCACCAAAAGTACAGGGTCCCCTGAAGCTTTCTTT.

The V call is TRBV11-2, the J call TRBJ1-1, with D uncertain. The V and J ends lost 5 bases and 11 bases respectively, with 18 bases between them. The length of the CDR3 is 13 residues. Germline values: CDR1 SGHAT, CDR2 FQNNGV. This CDR3 is CASSVGLTRPAFF. CDR3 coding DNA: TGTGCCAGCAGCGTCGGACTAACCCGGCCCGCTTTCTTT.

Written as DNA, the CDR3 is TGCAGCGTTACAGAGATCAACTACGAGCAGTACTTC. This translates into CSVTEINYEQYF. This chain joins TRBV29-1 and TRBJ2-7; D remains unclear. Germline loops: CDR1 SQVTM, CDR2 ANQGSEA. Deletions cut 5 bases from V and 3 bases from J, with 11 bases between. This CDR3 is built from 12 residues.

The chain joins TRBV27 to TRBJ1-2, with a tentative D call TRBD1 (6 bases). Germline V lookup: CDR1 MNHEY, CDR2 SMNVEV (reference sequence). The germline V and J ends were trimmed by 9 bases and 6 bases, with 17 bases remaining between them. The CDR3 consists of 13 residues. As DNA, the CDR3 is TGTGCCAGTAGGCGAACAGGACAGAATGGCTACACCTTC. It translates to CASRRTGQNGYTF.

The CDR3 region is CASSLAYGTVYQPQHF. The CDR3 DNA reads TGTGCCAGCAGCTTAGCTTATGGGACAGTGTATCAGCCCCAGCATTTT. V and J are TRBV7-8 and TRBJ1-5; 7 bases fit TRBD1. This CDR3 region has 16 residues. Trimming took 0 bases from V and 5 from J; bases not matched to a gene: 7. Germline lookup yields CDR1 SGHVS and CDR2 FQNEAQ.

The rearrangement joins TRBV9 to TRBJ2-5, with D uncertain. The germline CDR1 and CDR2 sequences are SGDLS and YYNGEE. Between the trimmed V and J ends, which lost 0 bases and 5 bases, there was a span of 14 bases. This CDR3 is built from 15 residues. The CDR3 DNA reads TGTGCCAGCAGCGTAGTCGGCGATATCGGGGAGACCCAGTACTTC. Translated: CASSVVGDIGETQYF.

The V gene is TRBV27, the J gene TRBJ1-2; perhaps TRBD1 as D (6 bases). Trimming cost V 11 bases and J 7 bases, with 29 bases left between them. Germline V gene data show CDR1 as MNHEY and CDR2 as SMNVEV (reference sequence). The CDR3 has 16 amino acids. The CDR3 coding sequence is TGTGCCGCTTCGTGGAGGGGGGGGGATTCTTATGGTGGCTACACCTTC. Protein product: CAASWRGGDSYGGYTF.

This clone showed up just a few times. The chain links TRBV6-1 to TRBJ2-5, with 9 bases matching TRBD2. After removal of 3 bases from V and 5 bases from J, the junction contained 7 bases not matched to a gene. This CDR3 region has 15 residues. Germline assignment: CDR1 MNHNS and CDR2 SASEGT. CDR3 bases: TGTGCCAGCAGTGAGGGCGGGAGGGCCAGGGAGACCCAGTACTTC. This sequence encodes CASSEGGRARETQYF.

The chain has TRBV7-2 and TRBJ1-1; D gene uncertain. Trimming pared 5 bases from V and 0 bases from J, leaving 7 bases between. Germline CDR1 and CDR2: SGHTA and FQGNSA. This CDR3 has 13 amino acids. For the CDR3, the DNA is TGTGCCAGCAGCCGGTTTATGAACACTGAAGCTTTCTTT. It yields the protein CASSRFMNTEAFF.

This clone was detected once. The chain combines TRBV10-2 with TRBJ2-5; a weak D match, TRBD2 (5 bases). Germline CDR1 and CDR2: WSHSY and SAAADI. The CDR3 runs to 15 residues. Trimming took 2 bases from V and 2 from J, leaving 12 bases between them. Here the CDR3 reads CASSETLARQETQYF. In DNA, the CDR3 is TGCGCCAGCAGTGAGACCCTAGCCCGACAAGAGACCCAGTACTTC.

J is TRBJ1-1 and V is TRBV19; D is unresolved. V dropped 7 bases and J dropped 1 base, with 7 bases sitting between them. From germline, CDR1 is LNHDA and CDR2 SQIVND (reference sequence). This CDR3 has 12 residues. The CDR3: CASMGRNTEAFF. CDR3 coding DNA: TGTGCCAGTATGGGGAGGAACACTGAAGCTTTCTTT.

The rearrangement links TRBV3-1 (or the pseudogene TRBV3-2) to TRBJ2-4; 13 bases are shared with TRBD2. V lost 1 base to trimming and J lost 7 bases; unmatched junction nucleotides: 10. The CDR3 contains 18 residues. Germline V gives CDR1 LGHDT, CDR2 YNNKEL (reference sequence). This CDR3 is CASSQGSALAGGWNIQYF. The CDR3 DNA follows: TGTGCCAGCAGCCAAGGGTCGGCACTAGCGGGGGGGTGGAACATTCAGTACTTC.

The J gene is TRBJ1-1, the V gene TRBV27; the D gene is possibly TRBD1 (6 bases). Germline CDR1 is MNHEY and CDR2 is SMNVEV (reference sequence). The CDR3 runs to 13 residues. The V end was cut by 2 bases, the J end by 7 bases, with 11 bases between. In DNA form, the CDR3 reads TGTGCCAGCAGTTTACGGGGGGGCCGTGAAGCTTTCTTT. This gives the protein CASSLRGGREAFF.

The rearrangement uses TRBV19 and TRBJ1-1, with D unresolved. In germline, CDR1 is LNHDA, CDR2 SQIVND (reference sequence). This CDR3 has 15 amino acids. V shed 3 bases and J shed 4 bases, with 15 bases lying between them. The CDR3 reads CASSMLDAGITEAFF. CDR3 DNA: TGTGCCAGTAGTATGCTGGACGCGGGGATCACTGAAGCTTTCTTT.

The chain recombines TRBV14 with TRBJ1-2, with 8 bases lining up with TRBD1. This CDR3 comprises 15 residues. The V gene's germline CDR1 is SGHDN and CDR2 FVKESK. The V and J ends lost 4 bases and 5 bases, in that order; junction bases with no gene match: 9. CDR3 protein: CASSLSGGAGYGYTF. CDR3 bases: TGTGCCAGCAGCCTATCAGGGGGCGCAGGGTATGGCTACACCTTC.

This chain links TRBV24-1 with TRBJ1-2; the match to TRBD1 covers 10 bases. The CDR3 runs 16 residues. Trimming took 3 bases from V and 4 from J; bases not matched to a gene: 7. Germline-derived CDR1 and CDR2 are KGHDR and SFDVKD. CDR3 in DNA: TGTGCCACCAGTGATAGCTCGACAGGGGGCGTCTATGGCTACACCTTC. Protein: CATSDSSTGGVYGYTF.

The CDR3 coding sequence is TGTGCCAGCAGCTCGCAGGGGGACAGGCGTACCTACGAGCAGTACTTC. It yields the protein CASSSQGDRRTYEQYF. The rearrangement uses TRBV7-8 and TRBJ2-7; 8 bases match TRBD1. V was clipped by 4 bases and J by 2 bases; unmatched bases: 10. Germline V gene data show CDR1 as SGHVS and CDR2 as FQNEAQ. CDR3 length: 16 residues.

The chain uses TRBV7-8 and TRBJ2-5, with TRBD2 matching 11 bases. CDR1 and CDR2 from the germline V gene are SGHVS and FQNEAQ. This CDR3 has 15 residues. The V gene end was trimmed by 1 base and the J gene end by 5 bases; junction bases not matched to a gene: 3. The CDR3 loop is CASSLGRTSGETQYF. CDR3 bases: TGTGCCAGCAGCTTAGGGCGGACTAGCGGGGAGACCCAGTACTTC.

This chain joins TRBV6-5 and TRBJ1-3, with D perhaps TRBD1 (6 bases). Germline assignment: CDR1 MNHEY and CDR2 SVGAGI. This CDR3 spans 15 amino acids. The V end was cut by 6 bases, the J end by 4 bases, with 16 bases between. The CDR3 region has the DNA TGTGCCAGCAGCCGAAGGGGGGGGACGGGAAACACCATATATTTT. Its protein is CASSRRGGTGNTIYF.

J is TRBJ1-3 and V is TRBV7-9; 7 nucleotides align to TRBD1. This CDR3 is built from 14 residues. J gave up 6 bases and V 8 bases, and 10 bases lay outside the gene matches. The V gene's germline CDR1 is SEHNR and CDR2 FQNEAQ (reference sequence). The CDR3 loop is CASWDTGVENTIYF. The CDR3 DNA is TGTGCCAGCTGGGATACAGGGGTCGAAAACACCATATATTTT. Supplemented by reference TRBV7-9 and TRBJ1-3, the full variable domain reads DTGVSQNPRHKITKRGQNVTFRCDPISEHNRLYWYRQTLGQGPEFLTYFQNEAQLEKSRLLSDRFSAERPKGSFSTLEIQRTEQGDSAMYLCASWDTGVENTIYFGEGSWLTVV.

The chain combines TRBV10-1 with TRBJ2-3, with 9 positions matching TRBD2. Germline values: CDR1 WNHNN, CDR2 SYGVQD (reference sequence). The CDR3 has 17 residues. V lost 6 bases, J lost 1 base, and 11 bases stayed unmatched. CDR3 sequence (DNA): TGCGCCAGCAGCGGGACCTTTAGCGGGGGTGGCACAGATACGCAGTATTTT. Encoded protein: CASSGTFSGGGTDTQYF.

With respect to this clone: The same CDR3 arises from other DNA sequences in this sample as well. The chain couples TRBV5-1 to TRBJ1-2, with D possibly being TRBD1 (5 bases). This CDR3 spans 16 amino acids. V lost 1 base to trimming and J lost 2 bases, with 15 bases between them. The germline V gene has CDR1 SGHRS and CDR2 YFSETQ. The CDR3 DNA reads TGCGCCAGCAGCTTGCCCCGGGGGGGGACCAACTATGGCTACACCTTC. This translates into CASSLPRGGTNYGYTF.